This TCR beta chain appears in the sequencing data of a study of T cell responses to AZD1222 COVID-19 vaccine. Study-wide findings and caveats: Vaccine-related CD4 TCRs covered spike, predominating at 160-218 and 743-854. Nearly half of spike-specific TCRs reportedly go after variant regions that carry no mutations. White British people made up most donors, females outnumbered males, and clonal diversity was possibly underestimated.

This clone was seen a single time. What it binds is not known. Using immunoSEQ multiplex PCR, the repertoire was profiled, and TCRdb retains in-frame clones only, with some absent. This sample has some 130,000 clones; 90% to 95% occur once, and the top ten carry more than 8.5%. Germline CDR1 and CDR2: LGHNA and YNFKEQ. CDR3 length: 17 amino acids. Trimming cost V 1 base and J 0 bases, with 13 bases left between them. The sample here was peripheral blood, taken on day 0 of AZD1222 vaccination. The chain couples TRBV4-2 to TRBJ1-3, with D possibly being TRBD1 (5 bases). This TCR came from an adult in good health. The CDR3 bases are TGTGCCAGCAGCCAAGGGGGCACCGTTATCTCTGGAAACACCATATATTTT. This sequence encodes CASSQGGTVISGNTIYF.